This T cell receptor (beta chain) was sequenced in a study of OX40 agonist ivuxolimab in advanced cancers. Overall study context: Prior checkpoint blockade (anti-PD-1, anti-PD-L1 or anti-CTLA-4) was permitted; approximately 41% had it.

After removal of 5 bases from V and 5 bases from J, the junction contained 5 bases not matched to a gene. Looked up from germline, CDR1 is SGHTA and CDR2 is FQGTGA. The CDR3 consists of 13 residues. The repertoire was sequenced with immunoSEQ multiplex PCR; TCRdb's copy has only in-frame clones and lacks some. The table includes tens of thousands of clones, 87% detected once. The V and J genes are TRBV7-3 and TRBJ1-1; 7 bases line up with TRBD1. The input for sequencing was CD4+ or CD8+ T cells sorted from blood, taken in a trial of the OX40 agonist ivuxolimab. This receptor was obtained from an adult with an advanced solid tumor such as melanoma, head and neck, liver or kidney cancer. CDR3 DNA sequence: TGTGCCAGCAGCCCTACAGGGGAGACTGAAGCTTTCTTT. It yields the protein CASSPTGETEAFF.